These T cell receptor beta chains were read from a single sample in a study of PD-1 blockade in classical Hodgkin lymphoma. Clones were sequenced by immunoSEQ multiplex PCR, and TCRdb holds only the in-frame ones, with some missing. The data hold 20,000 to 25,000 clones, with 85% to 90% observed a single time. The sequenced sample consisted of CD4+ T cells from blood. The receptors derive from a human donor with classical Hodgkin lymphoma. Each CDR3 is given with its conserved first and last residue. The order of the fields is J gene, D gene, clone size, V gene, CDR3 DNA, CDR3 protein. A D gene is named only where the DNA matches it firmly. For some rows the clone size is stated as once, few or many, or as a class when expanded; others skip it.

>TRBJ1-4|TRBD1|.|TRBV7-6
TGTGCCAGCAGCTTAGGGGACAGTGAAAAACTGTTTTTT
CASSLGDSEKLFF
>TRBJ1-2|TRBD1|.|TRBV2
TGTGCCAGCGTGATGACAGGGGCACTAGGCTACACCTTC
CASVMTGALGYTF
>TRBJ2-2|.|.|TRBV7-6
TGTGCCAGCAGCTTAGTACGGGACACCGGGGAGCTGTTTTTT
CASSLVRDTGELFF
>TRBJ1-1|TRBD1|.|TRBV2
TGTGCCAGCAGTGTGCGACAGGGGGGCATGAACACTGAAGCTTTCTTT
CASSVRQGGMNTEAFF
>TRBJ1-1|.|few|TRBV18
TGTGCCAGCTCACCACTATTGGACACTGAAGCTTTCTTT
CASSPLLDTEAFF
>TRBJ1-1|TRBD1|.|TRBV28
TGTGCCAGCAGTCTGGGACAGGGCGGGGGAACTGAAGCTTTCTTT
CASSLGQGGGTEAFF
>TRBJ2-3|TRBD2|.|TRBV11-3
TGTGCCAGCAGCCGCGGGACTAGCGGGAGGCAAGATACGCAGTATTTT
CASSRGTSGRQDTQYF
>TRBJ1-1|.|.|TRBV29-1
TGCAGCGTTGAAGGAAACCGGTTGAACACTGAAGCTTTCTTT
CSVEGNRLNTEAFF
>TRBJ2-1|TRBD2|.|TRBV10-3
TGTGCCATCAGTCCGGGACTAGCGGACAACGAGCAGTTCTTC
CAISPGLADNEQFF
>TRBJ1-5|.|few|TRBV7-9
TGTGCCAGCAGCTTAGGGTATGGGCCCCAGCATTTT
CASSLGYGPQHF
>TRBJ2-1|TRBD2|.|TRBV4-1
TGCGCCAGCAGCCAAGATGGGACTACCTACAATGAGCAGTTCTTC
CASSQDGTTYNEQFF
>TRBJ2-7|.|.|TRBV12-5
TGTGCTAGTGGCTCTGACAGGCCCTACGAGCAGTACTTC
CASGSDRPYEQYF
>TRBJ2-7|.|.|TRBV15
TGTGCCACCAGCAGAGATTCCTACGAGCAGTACTTC
CATSRDSYEQYF
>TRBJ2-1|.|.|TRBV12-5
TGTGCTAGTGGTTTGGTAGTCGGGCCGGGGTACAATGAGCAGTTCTTC
CASGLVVGPGYNEQFF
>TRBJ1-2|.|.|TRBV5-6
TGTGCCAGCAGCTTGTCCGGAAAATATGGCTACACCTTC
CASSLSGKYGYTF
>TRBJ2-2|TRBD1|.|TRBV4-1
TGCGCCAGCAGCCAAGTCCCGGGACAGGGGGCGGCGAACACCGGGGAGCTGTTTTTT
CASSQVPGQGAANTGELFF
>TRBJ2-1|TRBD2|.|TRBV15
TGTGCCACCAGCAGAGCTACTAGCGGGAACAATGAGCAGTTCTTC
CATSRATSGNNEQFF
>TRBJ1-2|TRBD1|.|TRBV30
TGTGCCTGGAGGGACAGGGGGTTGTCGGGTGGCTACACCTTC
CAWRDRGLSGGYTF
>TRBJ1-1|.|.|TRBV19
TGTGCCAGTAGAGAGCAGGCTTTGAACACTGAAGCTTTCTTT
CASREQALNTEAFF
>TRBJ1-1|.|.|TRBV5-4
TGTGCCAGCAGCTTGGAGGGATTTGGAACTGAAGCTTTCTTT
CASSLEGFGTEAFF
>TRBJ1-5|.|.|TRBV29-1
TGCAGCGTTGAAGATCTGCCGGCAGGGAGTAATCAGCCCCAGCATTTT
CSVEDLPAGSNQPQHF
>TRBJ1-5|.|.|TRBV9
TGTGCCAGCAGCCGCGGAGGGTCCGGTCAGCCCCAGCATTTT
CASSRGGSGQPQHF
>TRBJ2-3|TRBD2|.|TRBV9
TGTGCCAGCAGCGTAGCTAGCGGGAGGCCCGTAGATACGCAGTATTTT
CASSVASGRPVDTQYF